The 2 T cell receptor beta chains in this list originate from one sample, sequenced in a study of cytomegalovirus exposure and HLA in healthy donors. Amplification used 60 Vbeta primers and 13 Jbeta primers. Clones were sequenced by immunoSEQ multiplex PCR, and TCRdb holds only the in-frame ones, with some missing. The data hold 200,000 or so clones, with approximately 81% observed a single time. The sequenced sample consisted of PBMCs. The receptors originated from a woman younger than 35 in good health and CMV-seropositive.

This clone occurred once. The V call is TRBV18, the J call TRBJ2-7, with 8 nucleotides matching TRBD2. After removal of 6 bases from V and 3 bases from J, the junction contained 19 bases not matched to a gene. CDR1 is KGHSH, CDR2 LQKENI, per germline. The CDR3 contains 18 residues. The CDR3, as DNA: TGTGCCAGCTCCCGCCTCCACTTTACTAGCGGAGGGGACTACGAGCAGTACGTC. As protein: CASSRLHFTSGGDYEQYV.

This sequence joins TRBV6-5 and TRBJ2-7, with a weak D call TRBD1 (6 bases). Trimming shortened V by 5 bases and J by 4 bases, and 18 bases separated the two germline ends. Per germline, CDR1 MNHEY and CDR2 SVGAGI. CDR3 length equals 15 residues. The CDR3 here is CASSKNSGVMYEQYV. DNA of the CDR3: TGTGCCAGCAGTAAAAATTCAGGGGTCATGTACGAGCAGTACGTC.